The clone carrying this T cell receptor beta chain was seen repeatedly, ten times or more. Its target is not known. The data originate from a study of read filtering for tumor transcriptome and immune sequencing. Study-level background: Per sample, TCR-region reads ranged about 4 to 11 million by IR-seq, roughly 75 to 1,400 by RNA-seq.

General study findings and limits: In IR-seq, single-read clonotypes were roughly 80% of clonotypes but about 3.5% of reads. This fraction held mixed bone marrow immune cells after CD138-negative sorting. IR-seq captured clonotypes deeper and more reliably than RNA-seq.

The library was built from 400 ng RNA with molecular barcoded adaptors for alpha/delta and beta/gamma chains. TCRdb used MiXCR to reprocess the reads, holding one entry per CDR3 protein. The sample has 15,000 to 20,000 distinct CDR3 sequences, more than 20% seen once. The source material was a population of CD138-negative cells sorted from bone marrow. This receptor was identified in a donor aged 40 or older with multiple myeloma.

CDR3 loop: CSARDGVVTQYF. The CDR3 coding sequence is TGCAGTGCTAGAGATGGAGTGGTGACCCAGTACTTC. The genes are TRBV20-1 and TRBJ2-5; D gene unclear. V lost 0 bases to trimming and J lost 7 bases, with 9 bases between them. This CDR3 has 12 amino acids. Germline CDR1 is DFQATT and CDR2 is SNEGSKA (reference sequence).